What follows is one T cell receptor (beta chain) and its context. The source of the sample is a study of blood T cell repertoires in COVID-19. Methods used by the authors: Reference gene primer amplification yielded estimated nucleated cell counts. The repertoire was sequenced with immunoSEQ multiplex PCR; TCRdb's copy has only in-frame clones and lacks some. The DNA gave D and trimming, while V, J and clone size come from that table. This table holds about 240,000 clones, roughly 83% found once. V dropped 7 bases and J dropped 4; count of bases not matched to a gene: 7. The CDR3 extends over 15 amino acids. The germline V gene encodes CDR1 LNHDA and CDR2 SQIVND (reference sequence).

The sample was peripheral blood. This chain links TRBV19 with TRBJ1-1; 12 bases map to TRBD1. The sequence was obtained from a woman aged 80 or older with acute or convalescent COVID-19. The CDR3 DNA sequence: TGTGCCAGTATGGGGACAGGGGGCCAGTTCACTGAAGCTTTCTTT. This encodes CASMGTGGQFTEAFF.